This T cell receptor beta chain was profiled in a study of CD8+ T cells in alopecia areata. This clone was found many times. Treatment: oral pan-JAK inhibitor, 5-10 mg twice daily. Investigators isolated RNA and reverse transcribed it into cDNA to act as the sequencing template. The repertoire was sequenced with immunoSEQ multiplex PCR; TCRdb's copy has only in-frame clones and lacks some. The sample consists of roughly 200,000 clones, more than 30% of them appearing once. The source was CD4+ T cells sorted from blood, collected around week 30, from a patient treated with tofacitinib. This clonotype originated in a human donor with alopecia areata.

The CDR3 spells CSVEILLVSIAFF. In nucleotides, the CDR3 is TGCAGCGTTGAGATCTTATTAGTGTCGATAGCTTTCTTT. The chain links TRBV29-1 to TRBJ1-1; D remains ambiguous. Germline CDR1 and CDR2: SQVTM and ANQGSEA. V lost 3 bases, J lost 10 bases, and 18 bases lay in between. The CDR3 has 13 amino acids. Filled out from reference TRBV29-1 and TRBJ1-1, the complete variable domain reads SAVISQKPSRDICQRGTSLTIQCQVDSQVTMMFWYRQQPGQSLTLIATANQGSEATYESGFVIDKFPISRPNLTFSTLTVSNMSPEDSSIYLCSVEILLVSIAFFGQGTRLTVV.